The next 20 T cell receptor beta chains were all read from a single sample in a study of PD-1 blockade in classical Hodgkin lymphoma. Libraries were prepared by immunoSEQ multiplex PCR; TCRdb keeps only in-frame clonotypes and omits some of them. The sample yields around 96,000 clones, approximately 83% seen once. Each patient's relapse followed autologous stem cell transplantation, and brentuximab vedotin exposure varied. This specimen was peripheral blood mononuclear cells (PBMCs), taken at baseline. These receptors were collected from a human donor with classical Hodgkin lymphoma.

The count of this clone is one. The chain employs TRBV25-1 and TRBJ1-4; D possibly corresponds to TRBD1 (6 bases). This CDR3 region has 14 residues. V was clipped by 4 bases and J by 1 base, with 7 bases between them. Germline V gives CDR1 MGHDK, CDR2 SYGVNS. CDR3 DNA: TGTGCCAGCAGTGCACAGGGAACTAATGAAAAACTGTTTTTT. Its translation: CASSAQGTNEKLFF. Together with reference TRBV25-1 and TRBJ1-4, the CDR3 gives the full variable domain: EADIYQTPRYLVIGTGKKITLECSQTMGHDKMYWYQQDPGMELHLIHYSYGVNSTEKGDLSSESTVSRIRTEHFPLTLESARPSHTSQYLCASSAQGTNEKLFFGSGTQLSVL.

The chain carries TRBV18 and TRBJ2-1; 7 nucleotides align to TRBD2. CDR1 is KGHSH, CDR2 LQKENI, per germline. The CDR3 loop spans 17 amino acids. V lost 3 bases, J lost 0 bases, and 8 bases stayed unmatched. CDR3 nucleotide sequence: TGTGCCAGCTCACCTCTAACTAGCGAGAGCTCCTACAATGAGCAGTTCTTC. This translates into CASSPLTSESSYNEQFF.

V gene TRBV5-1 combines with J gene TRBJ1-1, with a tentative D call TRBD1 (6 bases). The germline V and J ends were trimmed by 0 bases and 1 base, with 7 bases remaining between them. Germline V gene data show CDR1 as SGHRS and CDR2 as YFSETQ. CDR3 size: 14 residues. Here the CDR3 reads CASSLGTANTEAFF. For the CDR3, the DNA is TGCGCCAGCAGCTTGGGGACAGCGAACACTGAAGCTTTCTTT. The whole variable domain, filled in from reference TRBV5-1 and TRBJ1-1, reads KAGVTQTPRYLIKTRGQQVTLSCSPISGHRSVSWYQQTPGQGLQFLFEYFSETQRNKGNFPGRFSGRQFSNSRSEMNVSTLELGDSALYLCASSLGTANTEAFFGQGTRLTVV.

J is TRBJ2-5 and V is TRBV9; tentatively, D is TRBD1 (6 bases). Trimming took off 0 bases at V and 5 bases at J, with 11 bases between the two ends. This CDR3 has 14 amino acids. The germline CDR1 and CDR2 sequences are SGDLS and YYNGEE. The CDR3 DNA reads as TGTGCCAGCAGCGTAGGAGGGGACACGGAGACCCAGTACTTC. It specifies CASSVGGDTETQYF.

The chain combines TRBV11-2 with TRBJ2-2, with D perhaps matching TRBD2 (6 bases). Germline CDR1 reads SGHAT; CDR2 reads FQNNGV. The CDR3 totals 16 residues. Trimming took off 1 base at V and 4 bases at J, with 13 bases between the two ends. CDR3 in amino acids: CASSLVGGASTGELFF. DNA of the CDR3: TGTGCCAGCAGCTTAGTGGGGGGAGCAAGCACCGGGGAGCTGTTTTTT.

The chain is built from TRBV5-1 and TRBJ2-5; D remains ambiguous. The CDR3 extends over 15 amino acids. The V end lost 4 bases, the J end lost 2 bases, and 15 bases lay between the germline ends. Germline CDR1 is SGHRS and CDR2 is YFSETQ. CDR3 DNA sequence: TGCGCCAGCAGCCTAATGCTGGCTAGTCAAGAGACCCAGTACTTC. Amino acid sequence: CASSLMLASQETQYF.

The chain has TRBV19 and TRBJ2-7, with D possibly matching TRBD1 (5 bases). Germline values: CDR1 LNHDA, CDR2 SQIVND (reference sequence). The CDR3 loop spans 14 amino acids. Trimming removed 0 bases at V and 6 bases at J, with 12 bases between. Written as DNA, the CDR3 is TGTGCCAGTAGTATAGAAGGGGCTCGCCGCGAGCAGTACTTC. It codes for CASSIEGARREQYF.

The gene calls are TRBV27 and TRBJ2-3; D might be TRBD2 (7 bases). The CDR3 totals 15 residues. Trimming pared 9 bases from V and 3 bases from J, leaving 19 bases between. CDR1 and CDR2 from the germline V gene are MNHEY and SMNVEV (reference sequence). This CDR3 is CASRRGRARTDTQYF. CDR3 bases: TGTGCCAGTCGGAGGGGGAGGGCGAGAACAGATACGCAGTATTTT.

This clone was detected only once. This chain connects TRBV4-2 to TRBJ2-7; D may be TRBD1 or TRBD2 (5 bases each). Germline CDR1 LGHNA, CDR2 YNFKEQ. V lost 1 base and J lost 6, with 10 bases in between. The CDR3 loop spans 13 amino acids. DNA for the CDR3: TGTGCCAGCAGCCAAGTCCGTGGGGGCGAGCAGTACTTC. It codes for CASSQVRGGEQYF.

The genes are TRBV4-1 and TRBJ2-7, with TRBD2 matching over 9 bases. V gave up 3 bases and J gave up 3 bases; unmatched junction bases: 18. CDR1 and CDR2 (germline): MGHRA, YSYEKL. There are 19 residues in the CDR3. DNA of the CDR3: TGCGCCAGCAGCCAGGGAGGGGGATACGGGGGACTAGCCGGCTACGAGCAGTACTTC. Translating gives CASSQGGGYGGLAGYEQYF.

V usage is TRBV11-3 and J usage is TRBJ2-1; perhaps TRBD1 as D (6 bases). Trimming pared 1 base from V and 4 bases from J, leaving 14 bases between. CDR1 and CDR2 from the germline V gene are SGHNT and YENEEA. The length of the CDR3 is 16 residues. CDR3 in DNA: TGTGCCAGCAGCTTAGGTTACAGGGAGATTTACAATGAGCAGTTCTTC. Translating it yields CASSLGYREIYNEQFF.

V and J are TRBV28 and TRBJ2-1, with 14 bases aligning to TRBD2. The germline gives CDR1 MDHEN, CDR2 SYDVKM. The CDR3 is made up of 18 amino acids. The J segment lost 3 bases and the V segment lost 4 bases, leaving 8 bases of the junction unmatched. The CDR3 DNA sequence: TGTGCCAGCAGTTCCCCTGGACTAGCGGGAGGCCTCTACAATGAGCAGTTCTTC. Amino acid sequence: CASSSPGLAGGLYNEQFF. Combining the CDR3 with reference TRBV28 and TRBJ2-1 gives the whole variable domain DVKVTQSSRYLVKRTGEKVFLECVQDMDHENMFWYRQDPGLGLRLIYFSYDVKMKEKGDIPEGYSVSREKKERFSLILESASTNQTSMYLCASSSPGLAGGLYNEQFFGPGTRLTVL.

CDR3 nucleotides: TGTGCCATCAGTGAGGGGGACGGAGGGAACTATGGCTACACCTTC. Protein sequence: CAISEGDGGNYGYTF. The gene calls are TRBV10-3 and TRBJ1-2, with a tentative D call TRBD1 (5 bases). The V and J ends lost 2 bases and 2 bases respectively, with 12 bases between them. The CDR3 contains 15 residues. CDR1 and CDR2 (germline): ENHRY, SYGVKD.

The sample holds one count of this clone. The V gene is TRBV2, the J gene TRBJ2-5; D call uncertain. The length of the CDR3 is 11 residues. Germline V gene lookup returns CDR1 SNHLY and CDR2 FYNNEI. V shed 4 bases and J shed 5 bases, with 5 bases lying between them. DNA for the CDR3: TGTGCCAGCAGTGTGGGGGAGACCCAGTACTTC. This gives the protein CASSVGETQYF.

CDR3 amino acids: CASSFTHNTGELFF. DNA for the CDR3: TGTGCCAGCAGCTTCACACATAACACCGGGGAGCTGTTTTTT. V and J are TRBV7-2 and TRBJ2-2, with D unclear. The length of the CDR3 is 14 residues. Germline V gene lookup returns CDR1 SGHTA and CDR2 FQGNSA. The germline V and J ends were trimmed by 3 bases and 2 bases, with 7 bases remaining between them.

V and J are TRBV10-2 and TRBJ2-5, with 11 nucleotides matching TRBD2. This CDR3 is 14 amino acids long. CDR1 and CDR2 from the germline V gene are WSHSY and SAAADI. Germline trimming cut 4 bases from V and 5 bases from J; bases unmatched to any gene: 3. The CDR3 here is CASSGLAGRETQYF. CDR3 in DNA: TGCGCCAGCAGTGGACTAGCGGGAAGGGAGACCCAGTACTTC.

Only a few counts were recorded for this clone. This sequence joins TRBV7-8 and TRBJ2-2; 7 bases match TRBD1. The germline CDR1 and CDR2 sequences are SGHVS and FQNEAQ. The CDR3 is made up of 13 amino acids. J was trimmed by 9 bases and V by 1 base; bases with no gene match: 2. CDR3 nucleotides: TGTGCCAGCAGCTTAGACAGGGGCAGGGAGCTGTTTTTT. Protein product: CASSLDRGRELFF.

This clone was observed a single time. The chain couples TRBV5-6 to TRBJ1-2, with D hard to call. This CDR3 region has 15 residues. Germline CDR1 and CDR2: SGHDT and YYEEEE. Trimming took off 0 bases at V and 5 bases at J, with 14 bases between the two ends. The CDR3 DNA follows: TGTGCCAGCAGCTTGGGGGCCGCGGAATGGTATGGCTACACCTTC. This translates into CASSLGAAEWYGYTF.

V and J are TRBV10-2 and TRBJ2-3, with D perhaps given as TRBD1 or TRBD2 (6 bases each). Trimming took off 0 bases at V and 15 bases at J, with 25 bases between the two ends. The germline V gene encodes CDR1 WSHSY and CDR2 SAAADI. The CDR3 contains 16 residues. As DNA, the CDR3 is TGCGCCAGCAGTGAGTCGGGGGGCTCGGGGGCGAGGAGGAGATATTTT. As protein: CASSESGGSGARRRYF.

J is TRBJ2-1 and V is TRBV6-5; 7 bases fit TRBD1. The germline V gene encodes CDR1 MNHEY and CDR2 SVGAGI. This CDR3 is built from 10 residues. The J segment lost 15 bases and the V segment lost 10 bases, leaving 9 bases of the junction unmatched. The CDR3 reads CANNTGVGFF. CDR3 DNA: TGTGCCAACAATACAGGGGTTGGGTTCTTC.